This TCR beta chain was captured by sequencing in a study of technical replicates of blood from a handful of donors. V was pared by 3 bases and J by 0 bases, with 12 bases between. The CDR3 runs 16 residues. Germline V gene lookup returns CDR1 MDHEN and CDR2 SYDVKM. Some clones are missing from TCRdb's copy, which holds only in-frame ones; the method was immunoSEQ multiplex PCR. The sample records some 83,000 clones, 85% to 95% being singletons. What was sequenced was T cells isolated from PBMCs. The chain employs TRBV28 and TRBJ2-1; maybe TRBD2 (6 bases). The TCR was taken from a human donor in good health. The chain's CDR3 is CASSLGGTLSYNEQFF. The CDR3 DNA follows: TGTGCCAGCAGTTTGGGCGGGACGCTCTCCTACAATGAGCAGTTCTTC.